This T cell receptor beta chain was identified in a study of cytotoxic CD8 clonotypes in ibrutinib-treated CLL. Profiling relied on immunoSEQ multiplex PCR, and the TCRdb table lists in-frame clones only, not all of them. There are 250,000 to 350,000 clones in the sample; more than 70% occur only once, and around 5.1% lies in the top ten. CDR3 length equals 12 residues. CDR1 is MNHEY and CDR2 is SMNVEV in the germline V gene (reference sequence). Trimming shortened V by 5 bases and J by 4 bases, and 9 bases separated the two germline ends. This receptor was obtained from a human donor with chronic lymphocytic leukemia. The V and J genes are TRBV27 and TRBJ2-7; D possibly corresponds to TRBD1 (6 bases). The sample consisted of PBMCs, taken at disease progression, from a patient treated with ibrutinib. In nucleotides, the CDR3 is TGTGCCAGCAGTCCTGGACAGTACGAGCAGTACTTC. Translated: CASSPGQYEQYF.